This passage covers 19 T cell receptor beta chains from one sample sequenced in a study of cytomegalovirus exposure and HLA in healthy donors. It was with 60 Vbeta and 13 Jbeta primers that the PCR ran. TCRdb keeps only in-frame clones here, not all; method: immunoSEQ multiplex PCR. The repertoire holds about 160,000 clones, with roughly 65% as singletons. The source material was PBMCs. The receptor set was obtained from a woman younger than 30 in good health and CMV-seropositive.

The chain joins TRBV4-1 to TRBJ2-1; 11 bases align to TRBD2. This CDR3 comprises 16 residues. Per the germline V gene, CDR1 is MGHRA and CDR2 is YSYEKL. The ends lost 5 bases at V and 8 bases at J; junction bases unmatched: 11. The CDR3 protein is CASSAALAGGLDEQFF. The CDR3 coding sequence is TGCGCCAGCAGCGCCGCTCTAGCGGGAGGTCTGGATGAGCAGTTCTTC.

CDR3 nucleotide sequence: TGTGCCAGCAGCGTACAGGGTAGTATGAACACTGAAGCTTTCTTT. As protein: CASSVQGSMNTEAFF. The rearrangement uses TRBV7-2 and TRBJ1-1; D is perhaps TRBD1 (6 bases). Germline V gene data show CDR1 as SGHTA and CDR2 as FQGNSA. Between the trimmed V and J ends, which lost 5 bases and 0 bases, there was a span of 13 bases. The CDR3 runs 15 residues.

This clone showed up just once. V gene TRBV28 combines with J gene TRBJ1-1; D is undetermined. Trimming shortened V by 5 bases and J by 1 base, and 14 bases separated the two germline ends. Germline CDR1 MDHEN, CDR2 SYDVKM. This CDR3 region has 15 residues. The DNA for the CDR3 is TGTGCCAGCAGTGTAACCGTGACAAGGAACACTGAAGCTTTCTTT. Its protein product is CASSVTVTRNTEAFF.

The chain employs TRBV11-2 and TRBJ1-1; the D gene is possibly TRBD1 (6 bases). The CDR3 has 13 residues. V was pared by 3 bases and J by 4 bases, with 9 bases between. Per germline, CDR1 SGHAT and CDR2 FQNNGV. CDR3 sequence: CASSFTGRTEAFF. The DNA for the CDR3 is TGTGCCAGCAGCTTTACAGGGCGCACTGAAGCTTTCTTT.

This clone has only one observation. V usage is TRBV4-3 and J usage is TRBJ2-1, with 13 bases identical to TRBD2. Losses at the gene ends were 2 bases for V and 7 bases for J; bases not matched to a gene: 5. Looked up from germline, CDR1 is LGHNA and CDR2 is YSLEER. The CDR3 sequence is 16 residues long. The CDR3 here is CASSQTLAGGPNEQFF. The CDR3, as DNA: TGCGCCAGCAGCCAAACACTAGCGGGGGGGCCGAATGAGCAGTTCTTC.

This chain joins TRBV7-9 and TRBJ2-3; 10 bases map to TRBD2. The CDR3 runs 14 residues. Trimming took 7 bases from V and 4 from J; bases not matched to a gene: 5. From germline, CDR1 is SEHNR and CDR2 FQNEAQ (reference sequence). CDR3 sequence: CASNELAGPDTQYF. CDR3 DNA sequence: TGTGCCAGCAACGAACTAGCGGGACCAGATACGCAGTATTTT. Looking up the rest from reference TRBV7-9 and TRBJ2-3 gives the full variable domain: DTGVSQNPRHKITKRGQNVTFRCDPISEHNRLYWYRQTLGQGPEFLTYFQNEAQLEKSRLLSDRFSAERPKGSFSTLEIQRTEQGDSAMYLCASNELAGPDTQYFGPGTRLTVL.

The chain is built from TRBV6-5 and TRBJ2-7, with TRBD1 matching 9 bases. The V gene end was trimmed by 2 bases and the J gene end by 5 bases; junction bases not matched to a gene: 4. The CDR3 extends over 14 amino acids. Germline CDR1 is MNHEY and CDR2 is SVGAGI. The CDR3 loop reads CASSYPGTGNEQYF. The CDR3, as DNA: TGTGCCAGCAGTTACCCCGGGACAGGGAACGAGCAGTACTTC.

This chain links TRBV19 with TRBJ1-5; D remains ambiguous. V was shortened by 7 bases and J by 3 bases, with 19 bases between the two germline ends. The CDR3 runs 16 residues. The V gene's germline CDR1 is LNHDA and CDR2 SQIVND (reference sequence). CDR3 sequence reads: CASTPTESTFNQPQHF. Written as DNA, the CDR3 is TGTGCCAGTACCCCTACCGAAAGTACCTTCAATCAGCCCCAGCATTTT.

Comment on this clone: The same CDR3 arises from other DNA sequences in this sample as well. CDR3 nucleotides: TGTGCCAGCAGCCACTCTGGGCGGCAGGGGCTGCGAAGAGCTTTCTTT. Encoded protein: CASSHSGRQGLRRAFF. This rearrangement joins TRBV7-9 to TRBJ1-1, with D perhaps matching TRBD1 (6 bases). Trimming took off 5 bases at V and 10 bases at J, with 26 bases between the two ends. CDR3 size: 16 residues. Germline V gene sequence: CDR1 SEHNR, CDR2 FQNEAQ (reference sequence).

The table lists this clone with a count of one. V gene TRBV27 combines with J gene TRBJ1-5; the match to TRBD1 covers 9 bases. The J segment lost 5 bases and the V segment lost 6 bases, leaving 8 bases of the junction unmatched. The CDR3 consists of 15 residues. Germline CDR1 MNHEY, CDR2 SMNVEV (reference sequence). CDR3 sequence reads: CASSHRDRVDQPQHF. CDR3 in DNA: TGTGCCAGCAGCCACCGGGACAGGGTGGATCAGCCCCAGCATTTT.

The chain has TRBV28 and TRBJ2-4, with TRBD1 matching over 7 bases. With V trimmed by 1 base and J by 1 base, 4 bases remained unmatched. This CDR3 has 16 residues. Germline V gives CDR1 MDHEN, CDR2 SYDVKM. CDR3 in DNA: TGTGCCAGCAGTTTATCGACAGGGCTGGCCAAAAACATTCAGTACTTC. Residues: CASSLSTGLAKNIQYF.

V usage is TRBV2 and J usage is TRBJ1-4, with 8 bases that match TRBD1. The junction had 9 bases not matched to a gene; V was cut back by 3 bases and J by 0 bases. The CDR3 sequence is 18 residues long. The germline V gene encodes CDR1 SNHLY and CDR2 FYNNEI. For the CDR3, the DNA is TGTGCCAGCAGTGACAGGGGGCGCGTTGTATCAACTAATGAAAAACTGTTTTTT. It is translated as CASSDRGRVVSTNEKLFF.

This sequence joins TRBV6-6 and TRBJ1-1; 9 nucleotides match TRBD1. CDR3 length: 13 amino acids. Germline V gene lookup returns CDR1 MNHNY and CDR2 SVGAGI (reference sequence). Trimming at V came to 6 bases and at J to 5 bases, leaving 4 bases not matched to a gene. The CDR3 region is CASSGTGKTEAFF. The CDR3 region has the DNA TGTGCCAGCAGCGGGACAGGGAAAACTGAAGCTTTCTTT.

This chain uses TRBV7-8 with TRBJ2-5, with D possibly being TRBD2 (6 bases). Matching the DNA end better, TRBJ2-7 makes the J call doubtful. Germline V lookup: CDR1 SGHVS, CDR2 FQNEAQ. The CDR3 consists of 12 residues. The CDR3 is CASSNPRGEQYF. The CDR3 bases are TGTGCCAGCAGCAACCCGCGGGGCGAGCAGTACTTC.

This clone was seen only a few times. This rearrangement joins TRBV7-2 to TRBJ2-7; D is possibly TRBD2 (5 bases). V lost 6 bases, J lost 2 bases, and 17 bases lay in between. The CDR3 contains 15 residues. Germline V gene sequence: CDR1 SGHTA, CDR2 FQGNSA. The CDR3 region is CASSSLEVRTYEQYF. For the CDR3, the DNA is TGTGCCAGCAGTTCCTTGGAGGTACGAACCTACGAGCAGTACTTC.

The rearrangement uses TRBV4-1 and TRBJ2-2; weak D call: TRBD1 (5 bases). V was pared by 2 bases and J by 5 bases, with 12 bases between. Germline CDR1 MGHRA, CDR2 YSYEKL. This CDR3 spans 15 amino acids. This CDR3 is CASSQRGKSTGELFF. The CDR3 nucleotides read TGCGCCAGCAGCCAAAGGGGAAAGTCTACCGGGGAGCTGTTTTTT.

The genes are TRBV9 and TRBJ1-1, with TRBD1 identical over 7 bases. Per the germline V gene, CDR1 is SGDLS and CDR2 is YYNGEE. The CDR3 totals 17 residues. Trimming took 2 bases from V and 2 from J; bases not matched to a gene: 12. CDR3 region: CASSVSGTVIRNTEAFF. CDR3 DNA sequence: TGTGCCAGCAGCGTTTCCGGGACAGTAATAAGAAACACTGAAGCTTTCTTT.

The chain links TRBV7-6 to TRBJ2-2; D not certain. Trimming pared 2 bases from V and 0 bases from J, leaving 16 bases between. The CDR3 spans 18 residues. The V gene's germline CDR1 is SGHVS and CDR2 FNYEAQ. As DNA, the CDR3 is TGTGCCAGCAGCTTACTCCAGGCCCATAGGTCGAACACCGGGGAGCTGTTTTTT. Translated: CASSLLQAHRSNTGELFF. The variable domain in full, with the rest retrieved from reference TRBV7-6 and TRBJ2-2, is GAGVSQSPRYKVTKRGQDVALRCDPISGHVSLYWYRQALGQGPEFLTYFNYEAQQDKSGLPNDRFSAERPEGSISTLTIQRTEQRDSAMYRCASSLLQAHRSNTGELFFGEGSRLTVL.

The rearrangement joins TRBV27 to TRBJ2-3, with 10 bases identical to TRBD2. Germline assignment: CDR1 MNHEY and CDR2 SMNVEV (reference sequence). Trimming cost V 1 base and J 2 bases; bases outside gene matches: 6. The CDR3 runs 17 residues. CDR3 residues: CASSLLPSGGLTDTQYF. CDR3 bases: TGTGCCAGCAGTTTATTACCTAGCGGGGGACTCACAGATACGCAGTATTTT.